A single sample gave rise to the 16 T cell receptor beta chains below, sequenced in a study of shared clonotypes between healthy human individuals. Method: immunoSEQ multiplex PCR; TCRdb's copy keeps in-frame clones and lacks some. The table has over a million clones, around 82% seen once. Sequenced material: memory CD4+ T cells from PBMCs. Stated subset: CD45RA-negative fraction. The receptors shown here come from a man between 18 and 29 years old in good health. Some clones in this sample may be carry-over from other donors' samples.

Notes on this clone: This specimen includes other DNA sequences encoding the same CDR3. The chain joins TRBV7-3 to TRBJ2-1; TRBD2 aligns across 11 bases. The V gene's germline CDR1 is SGHTA and CDR2 FQGTGA. This CDR3 is built from 15 residues. Trimming at V came to 5 bases and at J to 4 bases, leaving 4 bases not matched to a gene. The CDR3, as DNA: TGTGCCAGCAGCCCGGGACTAGCGGTATACAATGAGCAGTTCTTC. Protein: CASSPGLAVYNEQFF.

This clone was seen just once. The chain carries TRBV9 and TRBJ2-3; D unclear. Between the trimmed V and J ends, which lost 3 bases and 1 base, there was a span of 6 bases. Germline V gives CDR1 SGDLS, CDR2 YYNGEE. The CDR3 runs 13 residues. CDR3 sequence (DNA): TGTGCCAGCAGCGGAATCCGCACAGATACGCAGTATTTT. Its translation: CASSGIRTDTQYF.

This clone turned up a few times. Other DNA sequences of this sample code for an identical CDR3. The rearrangement joins TRBV28 to TRBJ2-3; D gene unclear. The germline CDR1 and CDR2 sequences are MDHEN and SYDVKM. V lost 6 bases and J 3 bases, leaving 7 bases between the germline ends. The CDR3 runs to 12 residues. The CDR3 DNA is TGTGCCAGCAGCCTAACAACAGATACGCAGTATTTT. Its translation is CASSLTTDTQYF.

With respect to this clone: Just one base apart from a much larger clone, this may be a read error. The J gene is TRBJ1-1, the V gene TRBV7-8; D perhaps matches TRBD1 (5 bases). This CDR3 has 13 residues. Germline CDR1 and CDR2: SGHVS and FQNEAQ. The V gene lost 3 bases and the J gene lost 1 base, with 6 bases spanning the gap. CDR3 nucleotides: TGTGCCAGCAGCTTGGACACGAACACTGAAGCTTTCTTT. Amino acid sequence: CASSLDTNTEAFF.

The J gene is TRBJ2-3, the V gene TRBV7-2; D may match TRBD1 or TRBD2 (5 bases each). The length of the CDR3 is 12 residues. Trimming cost V 5 bases and J 6 bases, with 9 bases left between them. The V gene's germline CDR1 is SGHTA and CDR2 FQGNSA. In nucleotides, the CDR3 is TGTGCCAGCAGCCAAGGGACGGATACGCAGTATTTT. This encodes CASSQGTDTQYF.

In this sample, this clone turned up once. The CDR3 region is CASSQDVIAGGPNEQFF. The CDR3 DNA follows: TGCGCCAGCAGCCAAGATGTTATAGCGGGAGGGCCCAATGAGCAGTTCTTC. The chain recombines TRBV4-1 with TRBJ2-1; 11 nucleotides agree with TRBD2. Germline lookup yields CDR1 MGHRA and CDR2 YSYEKL. V lost 0 bases and J lost 6; bases outside the gene matches: 7. There are 17 residues in the CDR3.

The chain links TRBV18 to TRBJ1-2; a possible D gene is TRBD1 (5 bases). This CDR3 has 14 residues. V lost 6 bases and J lost 6, with 17 bases in between. Germline assignment: CDR1 KGHSH and CDR2 LQKENI. Here the CDR3 reads CASSPRGGTDGYTF. The CDR3 coding sequence is TGTGCCAGCTCCCCCCGGGGAGGGACGGATGGCTACACCTTC.

The CDR3 bases are TGTGCCAGCAGCTTAGATAGGCCCGGGGATACGCAGTATTTT. This gives the protein CASSLDRPGDTQYF. The genes are TRBV11-2 and TRBJ2-3; D not certain. Germline V gene sequence: CDR1 SGHAT, CDR2 FQNNGV. The germline V and J ends were trimmed by 0 bases and 6 bases, with 10 bases remaining between them. There are 14 residues in the CDR3. Filled out from reference TRBV11-2 and TRBJ2-3, the complete variable domain reads EAGVAQSPRYKIIEKRQSVAFWCNPISGHATLYWYQQILGQGPKLLIQFQNNGVVDDSQLPKDRFSAERLKGVDSTLKIQPAKLEDSAVYLCASSLDRPGDTQYFGPGTRLTVL.

This clone was picked up one time. V gene TRBV7-3 combines with J gene TRBJ2-6; D is undetermined. The ends were cut back, 2 bases at V and 3 bases at J, with 2 bases in the middle. This CDR3 has 13 amino acids. The V gene's germline CDR1 is SGHTA and CDR2 FQGTGA. CDR3 bases: TGTGCCAGCAGCTTAGGTGGGGCCAACGTCCTGACTTTC. Residues: CASSLGGANVLTF.

The chain is built from TRBV6-1 and TRBJ1-2, with 7 bases lining up with TRBD1. After removal of 4 bases from V and 8 bases from J, the junction contained 4 bases not matched to a gene. Germline V lookup: CDR1 MNHNS, CDR2 SASEGT. The CDR3 length is 12 residues. The chain's CDR3 is CASSAGQRGYTF. The CDR3 coding sequence is TGTGCCAGCAGTGCGGGACAGAGGGGCTACACCTTC.

This chain links TRBV30 with TRBJ1-4; D ambiguous. V lost 7 bases and J lost 8, with 20 bases in between. The CDR3 extends over 14 amino acids. Germline CDR1 is GTSNPN and CDR2 is SVGIG (reference sequence). The CDR3 spells CASGLQSAGEKLFF. The DNA for the CDR3 is TGTGCCTCCGGACTCCAGTCAGCAGGCGAAAAACTGTTTTTT.

This sequence joins TRBV21-1 and TRBJ1-5. TRBV21-1 is noted as a pseudogene. CDR3 length equals 16 residues. The CDR3: CASSKRDWKINQPQHF. The CDR3 nucleotides are TGTGCCAGCAGCAAGAGGGACTGGAAGATAAATCAGCCCCAGCATTTT.

This chain uses TRBV2 with TRBJ1-2, with D unresolved. Germline assignment: CDR1 SNHLY and CDR2 FYNNEI. This CDR3 spans 15 amino acids. Trimming shortened V by 4 bases and J by 2 bases, and 14 bases separated the two germline ends. CDR3 sequence reads: CASSALASPNYGYTF. The DNA for the CDR3 is TGTGCCAGCAGTGCCCTGGCCTCCCCAAACTATGGCTACACCTTC.

The rearrangement uses TRBV7-2 and TRBJ2-3; 8 bases are shared with TRBD2. The V gene's germline CDR1 is SGHTA and CDR2 FQGNSA. V lost 7 bases and J lost 0; bases outside the gene matches: 6. CDR3 length: 15 residues. The CDR3, as DNA: TGTGCCAGCATCGTTAGCGGGATCAGCACAGATACGCAGTATTTT. This sequence encodes CASIVSGISTDTQYF.

The gene calls are TRBV10-3 and TRBJ2-3; 8 bases align to TRBD1. From germline, CDR1 is ENHRY and CDR2 SYGVKD. Trimming at V came to 5 bases and at J to 3 bases, leaving 10 bases not matched to a gene. The CDR3 runs 16 residues. For the CDR3, the DNA is TGTGCCATCAGTAAGGACAGGGCGCCCGAGACAGATACGCAGTATTTT. It yields the protein CAISKDRAPETDTQYF.

As regards this clone: The same CDR3 can be traced to other DNA sequences in this sample. This chain joins TRBV9 and TRBJ2-3; D unclear. The CDR3 length is 15 residues. Germline values: CDR1 SGDLS, CDR2 YYNGEE. Deletions cut 0 bases from V and 1 base from J, with 9 bases between. Here the CDR3 reads CASSVGAWGTDTQYF. DNA for the CDR3: TGTGCCAGCAGCGTAGGGGCGTGGGGCACAGATACGCAGTATTTT.